The 27 T cell receptor beta chains below were found in one sample sequenced in a study of blood T cell repertoires in COVID-19. Here immunoSEQ multiplex PCR was the method, and the copy in TCRdb shows in-frame clones only, minus some. The sample lists roughly 350,000 clones, more than 85% occurring once. Specimen: PBMCs or T cells enriched from blood (not recorded which). The receptor source for this set is a woman in her thirties who had recovered from COVID-19.

V and J are TRBV7-9 and TRBJ1-2; the match to TRBD1 covers 7 bases. The length of the CDR3 is 14 residues. Germline V gene data show CDR1 as SEHNR and CDR2 as FQNEAQ (reference sequence). J was trimmed by 7 bases and V by 5 bases; bases with no gene match: 10. The CDR3 reads CASSIQGVVSGYTF. CDR3 nucleotide sequence: TGTGCCAGCAGCATCCAGGGGGTAGTTAGTGGCTACACCTTC.

The chain recombines TRBV7-9 with TRBJ2-1, with 9 bases lining up with TRBD1. The CDR3 length is 16 residues. V lost 4 bases and J lost 4; bases outside the gene matches: 8. Per germline, CDR1 SEHNR and CDR2 FQNEAQ (reference sequence). CDR3 coding DNA: TGTGCCAGCAGCTCCCCAGGACAGGGGTTTTACAATGAGCAGTTCTTC. Residues: CASSSPGQGFYNEQFF. Supplemented by reference TRBV7-9 and TRBJ2-1, the full variable domain reads DTGVSQNPRHKITKRGQNVTFRCDPISEHNRLYWYRQTLGQGPEFLTYFQNEAQLEKSRLLSDRFSAERPKGSFSTLEIQRTEQGDSAMYLCASSSPGQGFYNEQFFGPGTRLTVL.

CDR3 nucleotide sequence: TGTGCCAGCAGGGGGATGGAGGATGGCTACACCTTC. Amino acid sequence: CASRGMEDGYTF. The chain carries TRBV28 and TRBJ1-2; no reliable D call. From germline, CDR1 is MDHEN and CDR2 SYDVKM. V was clipped by 6 bases and J by 6 bases, with 11 bases between them. The length of the CDR3 is 12 residues.

V usage is TRBV12-3 or TRBV12-4 and J usage is TRBJ2-1; D perhaps matches TRBD1 (6 bases). This CDR3 has 13 residues. V was cut by 4 bases and J by 7 bases, with 11 bases left in between. DNA for the CDR3: TGTGCCAGCAGTTACAGGGATCTGAATGAGCAGTTCTTC. Translating gives CASSYRDLNEQFF.

The chain is built from TRBV4-1 and TRBJ1-5, with 8 bases identical to TRBD1. The CDR3 extends over 18 amino acids. The trim removed 0 bases at V and 3 bases at J, leaving 10 bases unmatched. Germline values: CDR1 MGHRA, CDR2 YSYEKL. CDR3 protein: CASSQDNSGTGINQPQHF. The CDR3 DNA sequence: TGCGCCAGCAGCCAAGATAATTCGGGGACAGGAATCAATCAGCCCCAGCATTTT.

The V call is TRBV3-1 (or the pseudogene TRBV3-2), the J call TRBJ1-3; D is unresolved. The CDR3 spans 16 residues. From germline, CDR1 is LGHDT and CDR2 YNNKEL (reference sequence). Trimming shortened V by 1 base and J by 2 bases, and 12 bases separated the two germline ends. The CDR3 DNA is TGTGCCAGCAGCCAAGCTATGACGCGGGCTGGAAACACCATATATTTT. Amino acids: CASSQAMTRAGNTIYF.

This sequence joins TRBV5-5 and TRBJ1-6, with D unresolved. This CDR3 is 13 amino acids long. V lost 1 base, J lost 9 bases, and 8 bases lay in between. The germline V gene has CDR1 SGHKS and CDR2 YYEKEE (reference sequence). Here the CDR3 reads CASSLSEVSPLHF. CDR3 nucleotides: TGTGCCAGCAGCTTGTCAGAAGTTTCACCCCTCCACTTT.

The genes are TRBV9 and TRBJ2-7, with D unclear. V shed 2 bases and J shed 7 bases, with 10 bases lying between them. The CDR3 totals 12 residues. CDR1 is SGDLS, CDR2 YYNGEE, per germline. CDR3 sequence: CASSVLAGEQYF. CDR3 nucleotide sequence: TGTGCCAGCAGCGTGCTGGCCGGGGAGCAGTACTTC.

This sequence joins TRBV10-3 and TRBJ1-1; perhaps TRBD1 as D (5 bases). Germline loops: CDR1 ENHRY, CDR2 SYGVKD. This CDR3 has 13 amino acids. The germline V and J ends were trimmed by 4 bases and 2 bases, with 8 bases remaining between them. The CDR3 loop is CAISGQSNTEAFF. The CDR3 nucleotides read TGTGCCATCAGTGGACAGTCAAACACTGAAGCTTTCTTT.

The chain combines TRBV24-1 with TRBJ2-5, with 7 positions matching TRBD2. J was trimmed by 7 bases and V by 3 bases; bases with no gene match: 10. The CDR3 loop spans 15 amino acids. Germline V gene sequence: CDR1 KGHDR, CDR2 SFDVKD. The CDR3 reads CATSDNGAGVGTQYF. CDR3 nucleotide sequence: TGTGCCACCAGTGATAACGGGGCGGGAGTGGGGACCCAGTACTTC.

The genes are TRBV11-2 and TRBJ1-6; D gene uncertain. The CDR3 covers 12 residues. Looked up from germline, CDR1 is SGHAT and CDR2 is FQNNGV. V lost 4 bases to trimming and J lost 7 bases, with 5 bases between them. The CDR3 here is CASSSRNSPLHF. The CDR3 DNA sequence: TGTGCCAGCAGCTCACGGAATTCACCCCTCCACTTT.

There are a few counts of this clone. DNA of the CDR3: TGTGCCAGCAGCGTTGATCCGGAGATAGATACGCAGTATTTT. It specifies CASSVDPEIDTQYF. This rearrangement joins TRBV9 to TRBJ2-3; D not resolved. V dropped 2 bases and J dropped 5 bases, with 12 bases sitting between them. Germline CDR1 SGDLS, CDR2 YYNGEE. There are 14 residues in the CDR3.

The V gene is TRBV3-1 (or the pseudogene TRBV3-2), the J gene TRBJ1-6, with 9 bases aligning to TRBD1. The V and J ends lost 6 bases and 10 bases, in that order; junction bases with no gene match: 7. The CDR3 totals 14 residues. The germline gives CDR1 LGHDT, CDR2 YNNKEL (reference sequence). In DNA form, the CDR3 reads TGTGCCAGCAGTCCGGGACAGGGCCGCTCACCCCTCCACTTT. Translating gives CASSPGQGRSPLHF.

V and J are TRBV2 and TRBJ1-5, with a possible D match to TRBD1 (6 bases). The CDR3 extends over 14 amino acids. Per germline, CDR1 SNHLY and CDR2 FYNNEI. Trimming pared 6 bases from V and 5 bases from J, leaving 14 bases between. The CDR3 loop is CASRRTASHQPQHF. For the CDR3, the DNA is TGTGCCAGCAGGCGGACAGCCTCTCATCAGCCCCAGCATTTT.

On this clone itself: This specimen includes other DNA sequences encoding the same CDR3. The chain is built from TRBV28 and TRBJ1-2, with D perhaps matching TRBD1 (5 bases). Germline assignment: CDR1 MDHEN and CDR2 SYDVKM. Trimming removed 1 base from V and 8 bases from J, with 8 bases in between. This CDR3 comprises 12 residues. The CDR3 DNA is TGTGCCAGCAGTTTATCAGGGCTCGGCTACACCTTC. It codes for CASSLSGLGYTF.

V is TRBV30 and J is TRBJ2-1, with D tentatively TRBD1 (5 bases). CDR1 and CDR2 (germline): GTSNPN, SVGIG (reference sequence). The CDR3 is 13 residues long. V lost 0 bases and J 10 bases, leaving 13 bases between the germline ends. The CDR3 DNA is TGTGCCTGGAGTGTACTTAGGGCAGGGGAGCAGTTCTTC. This codes for CAWSVLRAGEQFF.

The chain combines TRBV5-1 with TRBJ2-1; D possibly corresponds to TRBD2 (5 bases). Germline V CDR1 and CDR2: SGHRS, YFSETQ. V lost 5 bases and J lost 1, with 7 bases in between. The CDR3 has 13 residues. This chain's CDR3 is CASRPGSYNEQFF. The CDR3 DNA follows: TGCGCCAGCAGACCGGGATCCTACAATGAGCAGTTCTTC. The full variable domain, completed using reference TRBV5-1 and TRBJ2-1, is KAGVTQTPRYLIKTRGQQVTLSCSPISGHRSVSWYQQTPGQGLQFLFEYFSETQRNKGNFPGRFSGRQFSNSRSEMNVSTLELGDSALYLCASRPGSYNEQFFGPGTRLTVL.

This clone showed up just once. The chain is built from TRBV4-3 and TRBJ2-7, with a possible D match to TRBD2 (6 bases). The CDR3 is 14 residues long. V was trimmed by 1 base and J by 3 bases, leaving 10 bases between them. From germline, CDR1 is LGHNA and CDR2 YSLEER. The CDR3 loop is CASSQGRESYEQYF. For the CDR3, the DNA is TGCGCCAGCAGCCAAGGGAGGGAGAGCTACGAGCAGTACTTC.

This clone occurred once. V usage is TRBV21-1 and J usage is TRBJ2-1; the D call TRBD2 from the table was never checked on the DNA. TRBV21-1 is a listed pseudogene. The CDR3 is 16 amino acids. The CDR3 DNA reads as TGTGCCAGCAGCAAAGCAGGTCTAGCGGGGGTCAATGAGCAGTTCTTC. It translates to CASSKAGLAGVNEQFF.

The CDR3 DNA reads as TGCGCCAGCAGCTTGTCCGGGGTAAGGAGAAATACGCAGTATTTT. Translating it yields CASSLSGVRRNTQYF. The chain employs TRBV5-1 and TRBJ2-3, with D perhaps TRBD2 (5 bases). This CDR3 is built from 15 residues. CDR1 and CDR2 (germline): SGHRS, YFSETQ. V was clipped by 1 base and J by 7 bases, with 16 bases between them.

This clone showed up just once. The genes are TRBV4-3 and TRBJ2-1, with 12 bases that match TRBD2. V was pared by 3 bases and J by 7 bases, with 7 bases of the junction left unmatched. Germline assignment: CDR1 LGHNA and CDR2 YSLEER. This CDR3 spans 16 amino acids. The CDR3: CASSHLTGTSGNEQFF. The CDR3 DNA follows: TGCGCCAGCAGCCACCTTACCGGGACTAGCGGGAATGAGCAGTTCTTC.

This clone was seen a few times. The chain couples TRBV7-9 to TRBJ1-1, with D uncertain. The germline V gene encodes CDR1 SEHNR and CDR2 FQNEAQ (reference sequence). The CDR3 has 13 amino acids. Trimming left V 2 bases short and J 1 base short, with 5 bases between. The CDR3 loop reads CASSLNQNTEAFF. CDR3 coding DNA: TGTGCCAGCAGCTTAAATCAGAACACTGAAGCTTTCTTT. Based on the CDR3 plus reference TRBV7-9 and TRBJ1-1, the full variable domain is DTGVSQNPRHKITKRGQNVTFRCDPISEHNRLYWYRQTLGQGPEFLTYFQNEAQLEKSRLLSDRFSAERPKGSFSTLEIQRTEQGDSAMYLCASSLNQNTEAFFGQGTRLTVV.

This chain joins TRBV4-1 and TRBJ2-2; possibly TRBD2 for D (6 bases). Germline-derived CDR1 and CDR2 are MGHRA and YSYEKL. V lost 0 bases to trimming and J lost 5 bases, with 10 bases between them. The CDR3 runs 15 residues. The CDR3 bases are TGCGCCAGCAGCCAAGATCGGCTAGCGACCGGGGAGCTGTTTTTT. Translating it yields CASSQDRLATGELFF.

In nucleotides, the CDR3 is TGTGCCAGCAGCCCCGGGACAACAAAAAACTATGGCTACACCTTC. This encodes CASSPGTTKNYGYTF. The J gene is TRBJ1-2, the V gene TRBV27, with a weak D call TRBD1 (6 bases). With 6 bases removed from V and 2 bases from J, the gap between germline ends came to 16 bases. Germline-derived CDR1 and CDR2 are MNHEY and SMNVEV (reference sequence). The CDR3 totals 15 residues.

The chain links TRBV10-3 to TRBJ1-2; 10 bases agree with TRBD1. The CDR3 extends over 15 amino acids. Germline-derived CDR1 and CDR2 are ENHRY and SYGVKD. Unmatched junction bases numbered 8, after V lost 5 bases and J lost 5 bases. DNA of the CDR3: TGTGCCATCAGTACTCGACAGGGGGCGGAATATGGCTACACCTTC. Translation: CAISTRQGAEYGYTF.

The chain carries TRBV24-1 and TRBJ2-5, with 7 nucleotides matching TRBD1. Germline V lookup: CDR1 KGHDR, CDR2 SFDVKD. V lost 11 bases to trimming and J lost 4 bases; unmatched junction nucleotides: 12. CDR3 length: 14 amino acids. In DNA form, the CDR3 reads TGTGCCAACCGTCTCTCAGGGGGAGCAGAGACCCAGTACTTC. This translates into CANRLSGGAETQYF.

This clone was seen only a few times. V usage is TRBV30 and J usage is TRBJ1-2, with 9 bases identical to TRBD1. This CDR3 contains 14 residues. With V trimmed by 2 bases and J by 5 bases, 6 bases remained unmatched. CDR1 and CDR2 (germline): GTSNPN, SVGIG (reference sequence). DNA of the CDR3: TGTGCCTGGAGTCCCCCCGGGACAGGGTATGGCTACACCTTC. Protein: CAWSPPGTGYGYTF.